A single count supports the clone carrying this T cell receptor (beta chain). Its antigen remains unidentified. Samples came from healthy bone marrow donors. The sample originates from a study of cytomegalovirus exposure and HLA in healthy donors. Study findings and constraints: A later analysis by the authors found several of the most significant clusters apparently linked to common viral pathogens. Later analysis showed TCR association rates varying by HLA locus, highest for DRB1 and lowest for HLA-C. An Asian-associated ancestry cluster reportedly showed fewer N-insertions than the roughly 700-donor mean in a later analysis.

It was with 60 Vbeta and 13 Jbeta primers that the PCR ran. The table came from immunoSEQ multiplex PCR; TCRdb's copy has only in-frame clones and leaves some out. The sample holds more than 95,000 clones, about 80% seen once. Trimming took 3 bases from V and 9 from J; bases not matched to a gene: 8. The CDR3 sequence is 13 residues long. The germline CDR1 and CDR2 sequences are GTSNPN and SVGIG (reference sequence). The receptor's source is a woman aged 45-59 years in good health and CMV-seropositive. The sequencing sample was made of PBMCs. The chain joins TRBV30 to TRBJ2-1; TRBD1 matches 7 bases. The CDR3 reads CAWSVGPGGEQFF. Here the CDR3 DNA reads TGTGCCTGGAGCGTCGGCCCAGGGGGTGAGCAGTTCTTC.